The 14 T cell receptor beta chains in this list originate from one sample, sequenced in a study of immune heterogeneity within non-small cell lung tumors. A first 10-cycle multiplex round used 32 V-gene and 13 J-gene primers on TCR beta CDR3. MiXCR, run by TCRdb on the multiplex PCR reads, gives a single entry per CDR3 protein. The table lists tens of thousands of distinct CDR3 sequences, about 29% of them singletons. Bulk tumor genomic DNA, 500 to 650 ng per sample, was the template. During surgery, several far-apart biopsies were obtained from every primary tumor. It was patients with untreated, newly diagnosed non-small cell lung cancer who underwent curative surgery. Sequenced input: lung tumor tissue. All receptors derive from a middle-aged man with non-small cell lung cancer.

V usage is TRBV20-1 and J usage is TRBJ2-3; TRBD2 matches 10 bases. V lost 6 bases and J lost 7; bases outside the gene matches: 10. There are 14 residues in the CDR3. Germline values: CDR1 DFQATT, CDR2 SNEGSKA (reference sequence). The DNA of the CDR3 is TGCAGTGCCGCCGTTCCTAGCGGGAGTAATACGCAGTATTTT. This gives the protein CSAAVPSGSNTQYF.

J is TRBJ1-5 and V is TRBV19, with a possible D match to TRBD1 (5 bases). The CDR3 loop spans 17 amino acids. The ends were cut back, 4 bases at V and 0 bases at J, with 16 bases in the middle. CDR1 and CDR2 (germline): LNHDA, SQIVND (reference sequence). CDR3 bases: TGTGCCAGTAGTACCGTGATGGGGACTTATAGCAATCAGCCCCAGCATTTT. It yields the protein CASSTVMGTYSNQPQHF. The whole variable domain, filled in from reference TRBV19 and TRBJ1-5, reads DGGITQSPKYLFRKEGQNVTLSCEQNLNHDAMYWYRQDPGQGLRLIYYSQIVNDFQKGDIAEGYSVSREKKESFPLTVTSAQKNPTAFYLCASSTVMGTYSNQPQHFGDGTRLSIL.

The sample holds a few counts of this clonotype. The chain employs TRBV4-3 and TRBJ2-1, with 8 bases aligning to TRBD2. This CDR3 is built from 14 residues. Germline lookup yields CDR1 LGHNA and CDR2 YSLEER. The V and J ends lost 1 base and 8 bases, in that order; junction bases with no gene match: 4. CDR3: CASSQAGGRDEQFF. CDR3 DNA sequence: TGCGCCAGCAGCCAAGCGGGGGGGCGGGATGAGCAGTTCTTC.

This clonotype was observed many times. The rearrangement joins TRBV11-2 to TRBJ2-7; 11 positions match TRBD1. The CDR3 runs to 15 residues. The trim removed 3 bases at V and 0 bases at J, leaving 1 base unmatched. CDR1 and CDR2 (germline): SGHAT, FQNNGV. The DNA for the CDR3 is TGTGCCAGCAGCTTCGGGACAGGGGGCTCCTACGAGCAGTACTTC. Protein sequence: CASSFGTGGSYEQYF.

In this sample, this clonotype turned up many times. The V gene is TRBV2, the J gene TRBJ1-2; 8 bases are a match to TRBD1. Unmatched junction bases numbered 16, after V lost 11 bases and J lost 8 bases. The V gene's germline CDR1 is SNHLY and CDR2 FYNNEI. This CDR3 has 14 residues. CDR3 sequence (DNA): TGTGCCGGATCCCGGGACAGGTCTTACAAGGGCTACACCTTC. Protein product: CAGSRDRSYKGYTF.

The V and J genes are TRBV19 and TRBJ2-2; D gene uncertain. Trimming took off 0 bases at V and 4 bases at J, with 9 bases between the two ends. The CDR3 extends over 15 amino acids. The germline CDR1 and CDR2 sequences are LNHDA and SQIVND (reference sequence). The CDR3 protein is CASSIEGSGTGELFF. The DNA of the CDR3 is TGTGCCAGTAGTATAGAGGGCTCGGGCACCGGGGAGCTGTTTTTT.

This clonotype has just a few counts. The rearrangement joins TRBV19 to TRBJ2-2; 9 bases align to TRBD1. V shed 6 bases and J 4 bases; nucleotides not matched to a gene: 6. The CDR3 contains 15 residues. The germline gives CDR1 LNHDA, CDR2 SQIVND (reference sequence). The CDR3 DNA is TGTGCCAGTAGGGAACCGGGACAGGGCACCGGGGAGCTGTTTTTT. Translation: CASREPGQGTGELFF.

The rearrangement joins TRBV7-3 to TRBJ2-3; D might be TRBD2 (5 bases). Germline loops: CDR1 SGHTA, CDR2 FQGTGA. The CDR3 has 14 amino acids. Trimming stripped 1 base from V and 8 bases from J, with 13 bases between. CDR3 region: CASSLMGDGRTQYF. CDR3 bases: TGTGCCAGCAGCTTAATGGGAGATGGGCGTACGCAGTATTTT. Complete variable domain (other parts from reference TRBV7-3 and TRBJ2-3): GAGVSQTPSNKVTEKGKYVELRCDPISGHTALYWYRQSLGQGPEFLIYFQGTGAADDSGLPNDRFFAVRPEGSVSTLKIQRTERGDSAVYLCASSLMGDGRTQYFGPGTRLTVL.

This clonotype has at least ten counts. This rearrangement joins TRBV18 to TRBJ2-7; TRBD1 agrees at 7 bases. The V gene end was trimmed by 5 bases and the J gene end by 0 bases; junction bases not matched to a gene: 4. The CDR3 spans 14 residues. The germline CDR1 and CDR2 sequences are KGHSH and LQKENI. The CDR3 region is CASSAQGSSYEQYF. As DNA, the CDR3 is TGTGCCAGCTCAGCACAGGGGAGCTCCTACGAGCAGTACTTC.

This chain connects TRBV11-3 to TRBJ2-7; D remains ambiguous. The V end lost 0 bases, the J end lost 6 bases, and 3 bases lay between the germline ends. Germline CDR1 is SGHNT and CDR2 is YENEEA. The CDR3 is made up of 11 amino acids. The CDR3: CASSLEFEQYF. The CDR3 DNA reads as TGTGCCAGCAGCTTAGAGTTCGAGCAGTACTTC.

This clonotype came up many times. The rearrangement uses TRBV20-1 and TRBJ1-4; D not certain. This CDR3 has 13 amino acids. With 6 bases removed from V and 0 bases from J, the gap between germline ends came to 8 bases. The V gene's germline CDR1 is DFQATT and CDR2 SNEGSKA (reference sequence). CDR3: CSASGATNEKLFF. Written as DNA, the CDR3 is TGCAGTGCGAGCGGGGCAACTAATGAAAAACTGTTTTTT.

The chain has TRBV6-4 and TRBJ2-2; D unclear. Germline V gives CDR1 MRHNA, CDR2 SNTAGT. V lost 8 bases and J 2 bases, leaving 12 bases between the germline ends. This CDR3 comprises 14 residues. CDR3 region: CASRYYSNTGELFF. The CDR3 DNA reads TGTGCCAGCCGCTATTATTCCAACACCGGGGAGCTGTTTTTT.

Details on this clonotype: This may stem from a read error, because a much larger clone lies one nucleotide away. The chain couples TRBV10-2 to TRBJ2-7; a weak D match, TRBD2 (7 bases). CDR3 length: 13 residues. The germline V gene encodes CDR1 WSHSY and CDR2 SAAADI. The CDR3 protein is CASRPSGGDEKYF. DNA of the CDR3: TGCGCCAGCAGGCCCTCGGGGGGCGACGAGAAGTACTTC.

Details on this clonotype: A much bigger clone sits one base away, suggesting this may be a read error. This chain uses TRBV20-1 with TRBJ1-5, with a weak D call TRBD1 (5 bases). CDR1 is DFQATT, CDR2 SNEGSKA, per germline (reference sequence). The CDR3 is 15 amino acids. With 3 bases removed from V and 3 bases from J, the gap between germline ends came to 15 bases. CDR3 DNA: TGCAGTGCTAGTGCGGGACGGCGGCTCAATCAGCCCCAGCATTTT. Protein product: CSASAGRRLNQPQHF.